This TCR beta chain was sequenced for a study of blood T cell repertoires in COVID-19. About the research overall: From the United States, Italy and Spain came samples of acute and convalescent COVID-19.

Living in 24 US areas, the participants were between roughly 18 and 89 years of age. Cohorts were based on clinical histories the participants reported. Donors of Cohort 3 who recovered were those that had two negative PCRs, clearance, or symptom resolution. Germline V gene lookup returns CDR1 SGDLS and CDR2 YYNGEE. The CDR3 contains 14 residues. The V end was cut by 1 base, the J end by 4 bases, with 11 bases between. TCRdb's copy holds only in-frame clones and misses some; the assay was immunoSEQ multiplex PCR. The sample comprises 380,000 or so clones, about 89% of which are singletons, and approximately 1.2% rests with the top ten.

This receptor was taken from a man aged 30-40 years who had recovered from COVID-19. Sequenced: PBMCs or T cells enriched from blood (not recorded which). This rearrangement joins TRBV9 to TRBJ1-2; possibly TRBD1 for D (6 bases). The CDR3 loop reads CASSVLDSLYGYTF. CDR3 sequence (DNA): TGTGCCAGCAGCGTACTGGACAGCCTCTATGGCTACACCTTC. The entire variable domain, with the rest obtained from reference TRBV9 and TRBJ1-2, is as follows: DSGVTQTPKHLITATGQRVTLRCSPRSGDLSVYWYQQSLDQGLQFLIQYYNGEERAKGNILERFSAQQFPDLHSELNLSSLELGDSALYFCASSVLDSLYGYTFGSGTRLTVV.